Below, 29 T cell receptor beta chains from the same sample are listed, as sequenced in a study of cytomegalovirus exposure and HLA in healthy donors. The study ran its PCR with 60 Vbeta and 13 Jbeta primers. Profiling relied on immunoSEQ multiplex PCR, and the TCRdb table lists in-frame clones only, not all of them. The sample includes about 220,000 clones, about 74% of them seen just once. The sample comprised PBMCs. Receptors originate from a woman aged 30 to 39 in good health and CMV-seronegative.

The V and J genes are TRBV30 and TRBJ2-1; perhaps TRBD1 as D (5 bases). V was trimmed by 0 bases and J by 8 bases, leaving 8 bases between them. Germline CDR1 reads GTSNPN; CDR2 reads SVGIG (reference sequence). The CDR3 has 12 amino acids. The CDR3 coding sequence is TGTGCCTGGAGTGTTGGGGCGGATGAGCAGTTCTTC. Its translation is CAWSVGADEQFF.

V and J are TRBV6-4 and TRBJ2-5; 12 nucleotides agree with TRBD1. This CDR3 has 16 residues. After removal of 5 bases from V and 4 bases from J, the junction contained 8 bases not matched to a gene. Germline V lookup: CDR1 MRHNA, CDR2 SNTAGT. CDR3 loop: CASSLTGTGGRETQYF. For the CDR3, the DNA is TGTGCCAGCAGTTTGACCGGGACAGGGGGCAGAGAGACCCAGTACTTC.

The rearrangement joins TRBV5-1 to TRBJ2-1; TRBD2 might be the D (6 bases). The CDR3 runs to 16 residues. The germline V gene encodes CDR1 SGHRS and CDR2 YFSETQ. V dropped 0 bases and J dropped 0 bases, with 10 bases sitting between them. Written as DNA, the CDR3 is TGCGCCAGCAGCTTGGCGGGACTCAGCTCCTACAATGAGCAGTTCTTC. Encoded protein: CASSLAGLSSYNEQFF.

The chain uses TRBV2 and TRBJ1-5, with a possible D match to TRBD1 (6 bases). Germline V gene lookup returns CDR1 SNHLY and CDR2 FYNNEI. V gave up 6 bases and J gave up 4 bases, with 19 bases separating them. The CDR3 length is 16 residues. The DNA for the CDR3 is TGTGCCAGCAGCCCACCCCCGGGGGGCGGAAATCAGCCCCAGCATTTT. It encodes CASSPPPGGGNQPQHF. Combining the CDR3 with reference TRBV2 and TRBJ1-5 gives the whole variable domain EPEVTQTPSHQVTQMGQEVILRCVPISNHLYFYWYRQILGQKVEFLVSFYNNEISEKSEIFDDQFSVERPDGSNFTLKIRSTKLEDSAMYFCASSPPPGGGNQPQHFGDGTRLSIL.

Only a few counts were recorded for this clone. V usage is TRBV10-1 and J usage is TRBJ2-1, with 8 nucleotides matching TRBD2. The CDR3 is made up of 15 amino acids. From germline, CDR1 is WNHNN and CDR2 SYGVQD (reference sequence). V shed 2 bases, J shed 1 base, and the junction held 1 base outside the gene matches. This CDR3 reads CASSEREGSYNEQFF. In DNA form, the CDR3 reads TGCGCCAGCAGTGAGCGGGAGGGTTCCTACAATGAGCAGTTCTTC.

This clone was counted between two and nine times. CDR3 in amino acids: CASSALLGANVLTF. DNA of the CDR3: TGTGCCAGCAGCGCTCTTCTTGGGGCCAACGTCCTGACTTTC. The chain recombines TRBV9 with TRBJ2-6, with D unresolved. The germline V gene encodes CDR1 SGDLS and CDR2 YYNGEE. This CDR3 has 14 amino acids. V shed 3 bases and J shed 3 bases, with 7 bases lying between them.

Concerning this clone: The conserved final phenylalanine or tryptophan is absent from the CDR3, which likely points to a read error. The chain links TRBV27 to TRBJ2-7; tentative D call: TRBD1 (6 bases). Germline CDR1 MNHEY, CDR2 SMNVEV (reference sequence). CDR3 length: 14 amino acids. With 3 bases removed from V and 2 bases from J, the gap between germline ends came to 11 bases. CDR3 in DNA: TGTGCCAGCAGTTTGAGGCAGGGGCCCTACGAGCAGTACCTC. Its protein product is CASSLRQGPYEQYL.

The chain has TRBV5-1 and TRBJ2-5; TRBD2 aligns across 7 bases. The germline V gene has CDR1 SGHRS and CDR2 YFSETQ. J lost 1 base, V lost 4 bases, and 7 bases had no gene match. The CDR3 contains 15 residues. This CDR3 is CASSTGRGVQETQYF. The CDR3 DNA sequence: TGCGCCAGCAGCACGGGCCGGGGGGTCCAAGAGACCCAGTACTTC.

V gene TRBV7-2 combines with J gene TRBJ1-2; D gene ambiguous. The CDR3 is 15 residues long. Trimming left V 5 bases short and J 1 base short, with 14 bases between. The V gene's germline CDR1 is SGHTA and CDR2 FQGNSA. DNA for the CDR3: TGTGCCAGCAGCCAACCGGGGTCGGATAACTATGGCTACACCTTC. Translation: CASSQPGSDNYGYTF.

V is TRBV7-9 and J is TRBJ2-7; D not resolved. The CDR3 has 15 residues. The V gene lost 4 bases and the J gene lost 4 bases, with 17 bases spanning the gap. Germline V CDR1 and CDR2: SEHNR, FQNEAQ (reference sequence). For the CDR3, the DNA is TGTGCCAGCAGCTACCCGTTGAATTTCGAGTACGAGCAGTACTTC. Its protein is CASSYPLNFEYEQYF.

This clone has just a few counts. The chain links TRBV5-1 to TRBJ2-1, with D tentatively TRBD2 (6 bases). The V end was cut by 2 bases, the J end by 7 bases, with 13 bases between. This CDR3 spans 14 amino acids. From germline, CDR1 is SGHRS and CDR2 YFSETQ. The CDR3 reads CASSFGGELNEQFF. DNA for the CDR3: TGCGCCAGCAGCTTCGGCGGGGAGCTAAATGAGCAGTTCTTC.

The chain recombines TRBV30 with TRBJ2-5, with D possibly being TRBD2 (6 bases). Germline CDR1 reads GTSNPN; CDR2 reads SVGIG (reference sequence). The CDR3 is 12 residues long. V dropped 0 bases and J dropped 4 bases, with 6 bases sitting between them. CDR3 amino acids: CAWSVGGETQYF. CDR3 bases: TGTGCCTGGAGTGTGGGGGGAGAGACCCAGTACTTC.

V is TRBV30 and J is TRBJ1-1; D gene unclear. The CDR3 sequence is 13 residues long. Trimming cost V 0 bases and J 5 bases, with 10 bases left between them. Germline CDR1 reads GTSNPN; CDR2 reads SVGIG (reference sequence). CDR3 region: CAWSVRRETEAFF. Written as DNA, the CDR3 is TGTGCCTGGAGTGTACGGAGGGAAACTGAAGCTTTCTTT. Complete variable domain (other parts from reference TRBV30 and TRBJ1-1): SQTIHQWPATLVQPVGSPLSLECTVEGTSNPNLYWYRQAAGRGLQLLFYSVGIGQISSEVPQNLSASRPQDRQFILSSKKLLLSDSGFYLCAWSVRRETEAFFGQGTRLTVV.

The V gene is TRBV14, the J gene TRBJ2-1; 8 nucleotides match TRBD2. V was pared by 4 bases and J by 15 bases, with 11 bases of the junction left unmatched. The CDR3 totals 13 residues. Germline V gives CDR1 SGHDN, CDR2 FVKESK. DNA of the CDR3: TGTGCCAGCAGCCCCCAAGCGGGAGTTCCCCCGTTCTTC. This encodes CASSPQAGVPPFF.

This clone was seen only once. This chain links TRBV27 with TRBJ2-7, with a possible D match to TRBD2 (6 bases). The CDR3 runs 15 residues. The V end was cut by 5 bases, the J end by 3 bases, with 17 bases between. Germline assignment: CDR1 MNHEY and CDR2 SMNVEV (reference sequence). Here the CDR3 reads CASSTLRAGNYEQYF. The CDR3 bases are TGTGCCAGCAGTACGCTCAGGGCGGGGAACTACGAGCAGTACTTC.

A few counts support this clone. The chain carries TRBV5-4 and TRBJ2-1, with 9 nucleotides matching TRBD1. This CDR3 contains 16 residues. Trimming cost V 1 base and J 5 bases; bases outside gene matches: 7. Germline V gene data show CDR1 as SGHNT and CDR2 as YYREEE (reference sequence). CDR3 protein: CASSLPGTGRNNEQFF. The CDR3 DNA is TGTGCCAGCAGCTTGCCCGGGACAGGGCGGAACAATGAGCAGTTCTTC.

This clone was recorded once. The V and J genes are TRBV18 and TRBJ1-1, with 8 bases identical to TRBD1. CDR1 KGHSH and CDR2 LQKENI come from the germline V gene. This CDR3 has 17 amino acids. The ends lost 3 bases at V and 2 bases at J; junction bases unmatched: 11. The CDR3 sequence is CASSPTQRTGSNTEAFF. For the CDR3, the DNA is TGTGCCAGCTCACCGACTCAGAGGACAGGGAGCAACACTGAAGCTTTCTTT.

The gene calls are TRBV19 and TRBJ1-5; 9 nucleotides agree with TRBD1. This CDR3 is built from 20 residues. Trimming removed 4 bases from V and 1 base from J; junction bases left unmatched: 17. CDR1 LNHDA and CDR2 SQIVND come from the germline V gene (reference sequence). CDR3 region: CASSSRTGERLMRSNQPQHF. As DNA, the CDR3 is TGTGCCAGTAGTAGCAGGACAGGGGAGAGGCTTATGCGGAGCAATCAGCCCCAGCATTTT.

This chain connects TRBV5-1 to TRBJ2-5; TRBD2 might be the D (6 bases). The CDR3 totals 15 residues. V was pared by 0 bases and J by 4 bases, with 13 bases between. Germline V lookup: CDR1 SGHRS, CDR2 YFSETQ. The CDR3 sequence: CASSLEASEGETQYF. The CDR3, as DNA: TGCGCCAGCAGCTTGGAGGCTAGCGAGGGAGAGACCCAGTACTTC.

The chain employs TRBV7-8 and TRBJ2-7, with TRBD1 as a possible D gene (6 bases). V was cut by 4 bases and J by 3 bases, with 13 bases left in between. Per the germline V gene, CDR1 is SGHVS and CDR2 is FQNEAQ. The CDR3 sequence is 14 residues long. The CDR3 here is CASSSRDTHYEQYF. DNA for the CDR3: TGTGCCAGCAGCTCCCGGGACACCCACTACGAGCAGTACTTC.

The V gene is TRBV19, the J gene TRBJ1-3, with a possible D match to TRBD1 (5 bases). Per the germline V gene, CDR1 is LNHDA and CDR2 is SQIVND (reference sequence). V was cut by 4 bases and J by 1 base, with 11 bases left in between. There are 15 residues in the CDR3. CDR3 loop: CASSKGAFSGNTIYF. The CDR3 DNA is TGTGCCAGTAGTAAAGGGGCATTTTCTGGAAACACCATATATTTT.

V usage is TRBV6-5 and J usage is TRBJ2-1; the match to TRBD1 covers 7 bases. The junction had 3 bases not matched to a gene; V was cut back by 0 bases and J by 7 bases. This CDR3 region has 14 residues. CDR1 and CDR2 from the germline V gene are MNHEY and SVGAGI. In DNA, the CDR3 is TGTGCCAGCAGTTACTCGGGGACAGTTAATGAGCAGTTCTTC. The encoded protein is CASSYSGTVNEQFF.

The J gene is TRBJ2-5, the V gene TRBV2; D is undetermined. The germline V gene encodes CDR1 SNHLY and CDR2 FYNNEI. The CDR3 contains 12 residues. Trimming took 7 bases from V and 0 from J, leaving 6 bases between them. The CDR3 spells CASNYNQETQYF. Here the CDR3 DNA reads TGTGCCAGCAATTACAACCAAGAGACCCAGTACTTC. The full variable domain, its missing parts supplied by reference TRBV2 and TRBJ2-5, is EPEVTQTPSHQVTQMGQEVILRCVPISNHLYFYWYRQILGQKVEFLVSFYNNEISEKSEIFDDQFSVERPDGSNFTLKIRSTKLEDSAMYFCASNYNQETQYFGPGTRLLVL.

The chain combines TRBV6-5 with TRBJ1-5, with 7 bases identical to TRBD1. J gave up 8 bases and V 5 bases, and 12 bases lay outside the gene matches. CDR1 MNHEY and CDR2 SVGAGI come from the germline V gene. The CDR3 length is 15 residues. In nucleotides, the CDR3 is TGTGCCAGCAGTCCCATGAGACAGGGAACGGAGCCCCAGCATTTT. Translation gives CASSPMRQGTEPQHF.

This clone was detected a few times. A far larger clone is only one base removed, so a read error is likely. The chain uses TRBV2 and TRBJ1-6; 7 bases match TRBD1. The CDR3 sequence is 15 residues long. In germline, CDR1 is SNHLY, CDR2 FYNNEI. DNA of the CDR3: TGTGCCAGCAGGACAGGGAGCTCCTATAATTCAGCCCTCCACTTT. Translating gives CASRTGSSYNSALHF.

The chain has TRBV5-1 and TRBJ2-1; D call uncertain. V gave up 9 bases and J gave up 4 bases, with 17 bases separating them. Germline V gene sequence: CDR1 SGHRS, CDR2 YFSETQ. The CDR3 contains 14 residues. DNA of the CDR3: TGCGCCACAAGTGGCACGGGTGGTTACAATGAGCAGTTCTTC. Residues: CATSGTGGYNEQFF.

This rearrangement joins TRBV18 to TRBJ1-1, with D maybe TRBD1 (5 bases). The germline V and J ends were trimmed by 6 bases and 3 bases, with 17 bases remaining between them. The CDR3 sequence is 15 residues long. From germline, CDR1 is KGHSH and CDR2 LQKENI. The CDR3 protein is CASSTSGRGDTEAFF. CDR3 in DNA: TGTGCCAGCTCGACTTCGGGTCGGGGGGACACTGAAGCTTTCTTT.

The chain couples TRBV6-1 to TRBJ1-1; D gene uncertain. Germline V CDR1 and CDR2: MNHNS, SASEGT. CDR3 size: 15 residues. Trimming left V 0 bases short and J 4 bases short, with 12 bases between. In DNA form, the CDR3 reads TGTGCCAGCAGTGAAGCACCTCGTGAGGGCACTGAAGCTTTCTTT. This gives the protein CASSEAPREGTEAFF.

The chain joins TRBV19 to TRBJ1-5; weak D call: TRBD1 (6 bases). Germline CDR1 and CDR2: LNHDA and SQIVND (reference sequence). Trimming left V 3 bases short and J 3 bases short, with 12 bases between. The CDR3 has 15 amino acids. The CDR3 here is CASSIGGPPNQPQHF. The CDR3 DNA sequence: TGTGCCAGTAGTATCGGGGGGCCCCCCAATCAGCCCCAGCATTTT.